This TCR beta chain was profiled in a study of cytomegalovirus exposure and HLA in healthy donors. On this clone: Antigen: not known.

The study ran its PCR with 60 Vbeta and 13 Jbeta primers. Clones were read by immunoSEQ multiplex PCR, and TCRdb kept only the in-frame ones, dropping some. The repertoire holds some 200,000 clones, with about 86% as singletons. There are 12 residues in the CDR3. CDR1 is GTSNPN, CDR2 SVGIG, per germline (reference sequence). Broader study findings: Roughly uniform depth of sequencing across donors was assumed in presence/absence analyses.

Source material: PBMCs. The TCR sequence derives from a woman aged 25-40 years in good health and CMV-seronegative. The chain uses TRBV30 and TRBJ2-3; 8 nucleotides agree with TRBD2. The CDR3 reads CAWGLVFDTQYF. DNA of the CDR3: TGTGCATGGGGACTAGTTTTTGATACGCAGTATTTT. Using reference TRBV30 and TRBJ2-3 for the parts outside the CDR3, the full variable domain is SQTIHQWPATLVQPVGSPLSLECTVEGTSNPNLYWYRQAAGRGLQLLFYSVGIGQISSEVPQNLSASRPQDRQFILSSKKLLLSDSGFYLCAWGLVFDTQYFGPGTRLTVL.